Listed below are T cell receptor beta chains from one sample, sequenced in a study of T-cell reconstitution after alpha-beta-depleted transplantation in children. MiXCR was run by TCRdb on the PCR reads, yielding one entry per CDR3 protein. This sample has 750,000 to 950,000 distinct CDR3 sequences, with 15% to 20% found just once. The sequencing used PBMCs, mostly from graft donor cells, collected 360 days after TCRalphabeta/CD19-depleted stem cell transplant. The receptors come from a male patient younger than 18 who had a stem cell transplant for acute lymphoblastic leukemia, so the T cells may come from the graft donor. Both conserved end residues are part of each CDR3. The D gene is left open where the match is weak. A row's size may be missing; if present it is once, few, many or a size class.

TRBV13	few	TRBD2	TRBJ2-3	TGTGCCAGCAGCGCCGGGACTAGCGCCACAGATACGCAGTATTTT	CASSAGTSATDTQYF
TRBV7-9	many	NA	TRBJ2-1	TGTGCCAGCAGCCGAGAGGGGACAGAGCAGTTCTTC	CASSREGTEQFF
TRBV7-9	NA	TRBD1	TRBJ2-7	TGTGCCAGCAGCCGCAGCCCATGGGGACAGGGCTACGAGCAGTACTTC	CASSRSPWGQGYEQYF
TRBV27	NA	NA	TRBJ2-7	TGTGCCAGCAGTTTACGGGGGGCGAGCTCCTACGAGCAGTACTTC	CASSLRGASSYEQYF
TRBV5-1	NA	NA	TRBJ2-5	TGCGCCAGCAGACGAACCGGGACGAGAGAAGAGACCCAGTACTTC	CASRRTGTREETQYF
TRBV6-1	NA	TRBD1	TRBJ2-1	TGTGCCAGCAGGGCCCTAACAGGGGGCTTTGGCAATGAGCAGTTCTTC	CASRALTGGFGNEQFF
TRBV10-3	NA	TRBD2	TRBJ2-7	TGTGCCATCAGTGAGTTGGTAGCGGGGACTTACGAGCAGTACTTC	CAISELVAGTYEQYF
TRBV7-9	few	NA	TRBJ2-1	TGTGCCAGCAGCTCCCCTAGAACCCCCAATTTCTTC	CASSSPRTPNFF
TRBV12-3/TRBV12-4	few	NA	TRBJ2-5	TGTGCCAGCAGCCACTCAAAGTACCAAGAGACCCAGTACTTC	CASSHSKYQETQYF
TRBV3-1	NA	TRBD2	TRBJ2-5	TGTGCCAGCAGCCACGGACCCCTTATAGCGACTAGCGGGGGACAAGAGACCCAGTACTTC	CASSHGPLIATSGGQETQYF
TRBV7-9	NA	NA	TRBJ2-7	TGTGCCAGCAGCCCCCGACAGACTCGGGCATACGAGCAGTACTTC	CASSPRQTRAYEQYF
TRBV5-4	NA	TRBD2	TRBJ2-1	TGTGCCAGCAGCAAGGGACTAGCGGGAGCGGGGTACAATGAGCAGTTCTTC	CASSKGLAGAGYNEQFF
TRBV7-9	NA	TRBD2	TRBJ2-3	TGTGCCAGCAGCTTACCCTTGGCGGGGGGCACCGATACGCAGTCTTTT	CASSLPLAGGTDTQSF
TRBV9	many	NA	TRBJ2-1	TGTGCCAGCGGGAGTGAGCCCTACAATGAGCAGTTCTTC	CASGSEPYNEQFF
TRBV15	many	NA	TRBJ1-3	TGTGCCACCAGCAGAGACAGGGGAAACACCATATATTTT	CATSRDRGNTIYF
TRBV24-1	many	NA	TRBJ1-2	TGTGCCACCAGTGATTCCCGACGAGGCTACACCTTC	CATSDSRRGYTF
TRBV5-1	few	TRBD1	TRBJ1-5	TGCGCCAGCAGCGAGACAGGGTTGGTCAATCAGCCCCAGCATTTT	CASSETGLVNQPQHF
TRBV29-1	NA	TRBD2	TRBJ2-7	TGCAGCGTTGGGTGGACTAGCGTCGAGCAGTACTTC	CSVGWTSVEQYF
TRBV19	NA	NA	TRBJ2-7	TGTGCCAGTAGTACGCGGACAGCCGAGCAGTACTTC	CASSTRTAEQYF
TRBV27	NA	TRBD1	TRBJ2-5	TGTGCCAGCAGTCCACAGGGGCGTTGGACCCAGTACTTC	CASSPQGRWTQYF
TRBV3-1	NA	NA	TRBJ2-7	TGTGCCAGCAGCCAAGCATCTTTCTACGAGCAGTACTTC	CASSQASFYEQYF
TRBV5-1	few	NA	TRBJ2-3	TGCGCCAGCAGCTTGTATGATAGCACAGATACGCAGTATTTT	CASSLYDSTDTQYF
TRBV28	NA	TRBD1	TRBJ2-7	TGTGCCAGCAACCCAACAGGGGCTCAGAACGAGCAGTACTTC	CASNPTGAQNEQYF
TRBV4-2	few	TRBD1	TRBJ2-7	TGTGCCAGCAGCCAAGTCCCCACAGGGGACTACGAGCAGTACTTC	CASSQVPTGDYEQYF
TRBV7-9	few	TRBD2	TRBJ2-3	TGTGCCAGCAGCCCAGGACGCGGGAGGGGAACAGATACGCAGTATTTT	CASSPGRGRGTDTQYF
TRBV7-8	many	TRBD2	TRBJ2-1	TGTGCCAGCAGCTTACCGCTAGCGGGAGGCAGATATGAGCAGTTCTTC	CASSLPLAGGRYEQFF
TRBV5-1	few	NA	TRBJ2-2	TGCGCCAGCAGCTTACGACAGTTTGAGGGGGAGCTGTTTTTT	CASSLRQFEGELFF
TRBV25-1	NA	TRBD2	TRBJ2-5	TGTGCCAGCAGTGAAAATAGTTGGGCGGGAGTGGGAGAGACCCAGTACTTC	CASSENSWAGVGETQYF
TRBV11-2	few	TRBD2	TRBJ2-1	TGTGCCAGCAGCTCCCGACCCAGGTTGACTAGCGGACACACTTACAATGAGCAGTTCTTC	CASSSRPRLTSGHTYNEQFF
TRBV6-1	NA	TRBD1	TRBJ1-4	TGTGCCAGCAGTGTAGGGACAGGGCAGCCTAATGAAAAACTGTTTTTT	CASSVGTGQPNEKLFF